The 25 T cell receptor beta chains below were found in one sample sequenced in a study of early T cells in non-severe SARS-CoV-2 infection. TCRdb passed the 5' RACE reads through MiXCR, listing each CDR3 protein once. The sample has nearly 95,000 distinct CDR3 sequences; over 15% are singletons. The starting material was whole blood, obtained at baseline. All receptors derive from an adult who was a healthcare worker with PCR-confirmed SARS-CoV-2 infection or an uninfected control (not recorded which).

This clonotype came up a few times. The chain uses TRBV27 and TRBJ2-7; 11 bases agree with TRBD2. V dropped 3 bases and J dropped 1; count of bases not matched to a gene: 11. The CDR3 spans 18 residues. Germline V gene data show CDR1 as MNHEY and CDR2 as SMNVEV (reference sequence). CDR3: CASSFSVPSGRLSYEQYF. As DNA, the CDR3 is TGTGCCAGCAGTTTTAGTGTTCCTAGCGGGAGGCTTTCCTACGAGCAGTACTTC.

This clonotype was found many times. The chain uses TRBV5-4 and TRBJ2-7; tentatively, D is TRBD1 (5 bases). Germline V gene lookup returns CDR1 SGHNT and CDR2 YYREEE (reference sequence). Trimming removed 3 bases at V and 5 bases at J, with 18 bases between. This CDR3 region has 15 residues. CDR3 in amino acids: CASSSSRGQGHEQYF. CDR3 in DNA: TGTGCCAGCAGCTCATCCCGTGGTCAGGGCCACGAGCAGTACTTC.

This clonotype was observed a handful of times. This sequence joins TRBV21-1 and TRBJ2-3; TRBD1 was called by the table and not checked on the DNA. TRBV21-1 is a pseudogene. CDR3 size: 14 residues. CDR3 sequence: CASTIPGTVDTQYF. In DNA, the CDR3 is TGTGCCAGCACCATTCCCGGGACAGTCGATACGCAGTATTTT.

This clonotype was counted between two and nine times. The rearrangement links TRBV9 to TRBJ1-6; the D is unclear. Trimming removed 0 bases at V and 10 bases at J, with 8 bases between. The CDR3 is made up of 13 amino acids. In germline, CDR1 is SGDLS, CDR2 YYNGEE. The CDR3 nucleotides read TGTGCCAGCAGCGTAGCGGCGGGATCACCCCTCCACTTT. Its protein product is CASSVAAGSPLHF.

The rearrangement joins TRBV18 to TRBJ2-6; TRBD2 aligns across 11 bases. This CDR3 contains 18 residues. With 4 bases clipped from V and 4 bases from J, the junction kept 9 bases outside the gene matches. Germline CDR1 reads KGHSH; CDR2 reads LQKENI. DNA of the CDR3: TGTGCCAGCTCACAACTACTAGCGGGAGATCCCGGGGCCAACGTCCTGACTTTC. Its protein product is CASSQLLAGDPGANVLTF.

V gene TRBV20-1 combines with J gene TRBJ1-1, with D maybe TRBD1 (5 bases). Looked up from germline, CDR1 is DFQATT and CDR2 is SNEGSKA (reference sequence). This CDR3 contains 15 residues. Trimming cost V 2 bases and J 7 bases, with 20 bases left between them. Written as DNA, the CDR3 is TGCAGTGCTAGATCACCTGAGGACTCGGGACTTGAAGCTTTCTTT. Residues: CSARSPEDSGLEAFF.

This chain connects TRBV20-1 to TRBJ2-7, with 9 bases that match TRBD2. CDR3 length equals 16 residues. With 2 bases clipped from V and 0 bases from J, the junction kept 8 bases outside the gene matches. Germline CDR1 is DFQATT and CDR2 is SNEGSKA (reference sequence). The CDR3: CSARRASGMSSYEQYF. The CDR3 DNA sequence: TGCAGTGCTAGAAGAGCTAGCGGGATGAGCTCCTACGAGCAGTACTTC.

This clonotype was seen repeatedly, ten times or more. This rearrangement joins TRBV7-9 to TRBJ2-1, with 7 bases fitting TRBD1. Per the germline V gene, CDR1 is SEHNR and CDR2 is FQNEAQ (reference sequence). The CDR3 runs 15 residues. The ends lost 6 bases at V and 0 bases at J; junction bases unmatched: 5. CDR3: CASSRDRSSYNEQFF. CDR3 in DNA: TGTGCCAGCAGTCGGGACAGAAGCTCCTACAATGAGCAGTTCTTC.

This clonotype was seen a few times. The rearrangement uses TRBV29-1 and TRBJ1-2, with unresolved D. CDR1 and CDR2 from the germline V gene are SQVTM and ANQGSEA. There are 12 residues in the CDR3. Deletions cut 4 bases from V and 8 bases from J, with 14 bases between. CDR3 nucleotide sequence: TGCAGCGTTGCAGGAGGCTGGGAAGGCTACACCTTC. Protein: CSVAGGWEGYTF.

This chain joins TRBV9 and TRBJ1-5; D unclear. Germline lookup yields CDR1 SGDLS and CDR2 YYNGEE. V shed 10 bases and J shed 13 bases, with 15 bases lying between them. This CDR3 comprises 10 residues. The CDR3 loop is CASLGRAQHF. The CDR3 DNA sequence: TGTGCCTCACTTGGCCGAGCACAGCATTTT.

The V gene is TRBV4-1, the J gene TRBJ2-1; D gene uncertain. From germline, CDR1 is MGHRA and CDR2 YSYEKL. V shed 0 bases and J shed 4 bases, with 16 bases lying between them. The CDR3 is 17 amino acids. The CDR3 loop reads CASSQDAGHERYNEQFF. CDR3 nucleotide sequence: TGCGCCAGCAGCCAAGATGCCGGGCATGAACGATACAATGAGCAGTTCTTC.

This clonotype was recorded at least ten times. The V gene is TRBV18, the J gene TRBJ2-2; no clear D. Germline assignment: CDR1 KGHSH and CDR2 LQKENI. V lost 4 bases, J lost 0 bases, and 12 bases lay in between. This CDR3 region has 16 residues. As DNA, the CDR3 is TGTGCCAGCTCACTGACGGTCGTCGCGAACACCGGGGAGCTGTTTTTT. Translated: CASSLTVVANTGELFF.

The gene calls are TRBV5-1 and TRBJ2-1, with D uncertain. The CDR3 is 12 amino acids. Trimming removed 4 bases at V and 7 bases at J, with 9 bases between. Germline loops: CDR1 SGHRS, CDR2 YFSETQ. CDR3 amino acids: CASSPVMNEQFF. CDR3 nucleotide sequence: TGCGCCAGCAGCCCGGTGATGAATGAGCAGTTCTTC.

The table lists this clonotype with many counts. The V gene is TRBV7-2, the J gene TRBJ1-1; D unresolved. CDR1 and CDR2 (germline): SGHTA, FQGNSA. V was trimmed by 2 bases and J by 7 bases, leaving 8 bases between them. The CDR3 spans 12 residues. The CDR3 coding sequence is TGTGCCAGCAGCTTAAGTACCCTTGAAGCTTTCTTT. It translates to CASSLSTLEAFF.

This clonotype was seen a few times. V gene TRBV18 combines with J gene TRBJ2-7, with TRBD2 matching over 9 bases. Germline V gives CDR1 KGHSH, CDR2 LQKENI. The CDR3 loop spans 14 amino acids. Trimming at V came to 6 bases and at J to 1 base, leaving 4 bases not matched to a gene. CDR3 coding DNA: TGTGCCAGCTCCTCGGCGGGAGGGTCCTACGAGCAGTACTTC. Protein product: CASSSAGGSYEQYF.

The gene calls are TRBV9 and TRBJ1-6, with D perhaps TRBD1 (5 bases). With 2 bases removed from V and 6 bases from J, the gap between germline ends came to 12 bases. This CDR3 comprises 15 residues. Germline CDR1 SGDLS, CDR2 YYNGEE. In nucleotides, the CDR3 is TGTGCCAGCAGCGTCAGCGGGGGAGGTAATTCACCCCTCCACTTT. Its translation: CASSVSGGGNSPLHF.

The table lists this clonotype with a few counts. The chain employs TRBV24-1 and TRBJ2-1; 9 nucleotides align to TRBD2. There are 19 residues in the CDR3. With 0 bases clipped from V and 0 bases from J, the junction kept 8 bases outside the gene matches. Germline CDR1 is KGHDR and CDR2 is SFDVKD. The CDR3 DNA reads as TGTGCCACCAGTGATTTGGGGACTAGCCCAGAAGGCTCCTACAATGAGCAGTTCTTC. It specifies CATSDLGTSPEGSYNEQFF.

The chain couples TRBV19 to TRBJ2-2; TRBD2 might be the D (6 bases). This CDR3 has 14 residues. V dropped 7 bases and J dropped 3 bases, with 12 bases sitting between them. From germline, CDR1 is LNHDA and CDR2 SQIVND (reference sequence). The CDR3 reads CASNGGAYTGELFF. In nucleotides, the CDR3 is TGTGCCAGTAACGGGGGAGCATACACCGGGGAGCTGTTTTTT.

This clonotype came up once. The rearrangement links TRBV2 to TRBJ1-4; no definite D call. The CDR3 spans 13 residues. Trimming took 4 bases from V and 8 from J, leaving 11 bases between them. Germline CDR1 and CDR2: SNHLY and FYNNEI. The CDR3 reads CASSGMTGEKLFF. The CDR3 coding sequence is TGTGCCAGCAGTGGGATGACCGGAGAAAAACTGTTTTTT.

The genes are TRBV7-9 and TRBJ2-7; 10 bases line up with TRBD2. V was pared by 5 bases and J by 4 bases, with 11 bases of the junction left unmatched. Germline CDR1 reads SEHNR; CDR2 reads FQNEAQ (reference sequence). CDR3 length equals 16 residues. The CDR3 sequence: CASSLTPSGGSYEQYF. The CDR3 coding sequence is TGTGCCAGCAGCCTTACCCCTAGCGGGGGTTCTTACGAGCAGTACTTC.

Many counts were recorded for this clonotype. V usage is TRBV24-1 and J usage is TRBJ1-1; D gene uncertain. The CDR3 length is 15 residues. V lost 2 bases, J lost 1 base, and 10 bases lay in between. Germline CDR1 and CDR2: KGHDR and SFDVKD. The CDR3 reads CATSDSSEGNTEAFF. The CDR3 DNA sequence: TGTGCCACCAGTGATTCTTCCGAGGGGAACACTGAAGCTTTCTTT.

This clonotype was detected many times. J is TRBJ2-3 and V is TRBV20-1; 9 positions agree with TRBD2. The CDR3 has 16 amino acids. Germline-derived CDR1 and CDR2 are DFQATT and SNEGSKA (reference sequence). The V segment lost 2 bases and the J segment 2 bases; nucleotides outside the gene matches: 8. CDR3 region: CSARSSSGGLTDTQYF. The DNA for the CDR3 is TGCAGTGCTAGATCGAGTAGCGGGGGACTCACAGATACGCAGTATTTT.

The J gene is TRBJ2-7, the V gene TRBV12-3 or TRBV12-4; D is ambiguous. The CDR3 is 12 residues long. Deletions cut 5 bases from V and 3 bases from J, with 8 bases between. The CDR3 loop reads CASSNMGYEQYF. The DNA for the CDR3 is TGTGCCAGCAGTAATATGGGCTACGAGCAGTACTTC.

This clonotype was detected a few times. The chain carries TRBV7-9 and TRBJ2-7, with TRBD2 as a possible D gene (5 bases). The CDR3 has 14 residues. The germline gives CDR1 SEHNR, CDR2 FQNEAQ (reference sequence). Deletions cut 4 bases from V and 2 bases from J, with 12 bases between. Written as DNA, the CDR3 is TGTGCCAGCAGCTGGAGCGGAGCCGCCTACGAGCAGTACTTC. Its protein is CASSWSGAAYEQYF.

The CDR3 is CSVWDSGITDTQYF. The CDR3 DNA follows: TGCAGCGTATGGGACAGTGGAATCACAGATACGCAGTATTTT. This chain uses TRBV29-1 with TRBJ2-3, with 7 nucleotides matching TRBD1. V lost 6 bases, J lost 2 bases, and 8 bases stayed unmatched. CDR1 and CDR2 from the germline V gene are SQVTM and ANQGSEA. This CDR3 is built from 14 residues.